This T cell receptor beta chain was recovered during a study of cytomegalovirus exposure and HLA in healthy donors. Findings of the study overall: In the 95 to 150 validation repertoires, under 95% of cluster scores exceeded 0, per a later analysis. While the bulk of TCR sequences proved rare, some public TCRs turned up in many donors. In vitro data verified a few CMV-associated chains as specific for CMV antigens.

Profiled with immunoSEQ multiplex PCR; TCRdb holds only in-frame clones, not every one. The table has 260,000 or so clones, roughly 90% seen once. The germline V gene has CDR1 SGHRS and CDR2 YFSETQ. The V and J ends lost 3 bases and 8 bases, in that order; junction bases with no gene match: 6. The CDR3 loop spans 14 amino acids. The donors were members of the validation cohort, which comprised roughly 120 subjects and was separate from the first cohort of 600 to 850 subjects. Points on this clone: Its target is unknown.

The TCR was taken from a woman aged 18-29 years in good health and CMV-seronegative. V is TRBV5-1 and J is TRBJ2-4; 9 bases align to TRBD1. The sequencing input was PBMCs. The CDR3 DNA sequence: TGCGCCAGCAGCTCAACAGGGGGCACGGACATTCAGTACTTC. Translating it yields CASSSTGGTDIQYF.